This T cell receptor (beta chain) was observed in a study of T cell responses to AZD1222 COVID-19 vaccine. Points from the study as a whole: None of the repertoires were sampled until the peak T cell response had passed. Most donors were white British, females outnumbered males, and clonal diversity was possibly underestimated. Just a handful of people given AZD1222 tested seropositive at baseline.

Details on this clone: Its antigen is as yet unknown.

Sequencing used immunoSEQ multiplex PCR; TCRdb keeps in-frame clones, though not all of them. The data show about 130,000 clones, with around 90% seen just once and 1.4% to 1.5% held by the top ten. There are 14 residues in the CDR3. From germline, CDR1 is MDHEN and CDR2 SYDVKM. The V segment lost 6 bases and the J segment 7 bases; nucleotides outside the gene matches: 8. This clonotype originated in an adult in good health. The sequencing used peripheral blood, collected on day 0 of AZD1222 vaccination. V usage is TRBV28 and J usage is TRBJ1-5; TRBD1 aligns across 8 bases. The CDR3: CASRVDRDEQPQHF. The DNA for the CDR3 is TGTGCCAGCAGAGTGGACAGGGACGAGCAGCCCCAGCATTTT.